The text below deals with one T cell receptor beta chain. The target antigen is unknown. TCRdb passed the RT-PCR reads through MiXCR, listing each CDR3 protein once. The repertoire consists of 550,000 to 600,000 distinct CDR3 sequences, with approximately 12% occurring once and the leading ten covering 10%. The CDR3 covers 14 residues. Trimming left V 4 bases short and J 3 bases short, with 14 bases between. From germline, CDR1 is SGHRS and CDR2 YFSETQ. This record belongs to a study of response to subunit inactivated influenza vaccine. The study's findings and limits: Only a handful of new T cells, the authors suggested, are recruited with each seasonal influenza vaccination.

V is TRBV5-1 and J is TRBJ2-7; possibly TRBD1 for D (6 bases). The receptor was isolated from a man in his forties or fifties who received an inactivated influenza vaccine. The material was PBMCs from blood, obtained on the day of vaccination. The DNA for the CDR3 is TGCGCCAGCAGCGATCCGGGACACTTCTACGAGCAGTACTTC. As protein: CASSDPGHFYEQYF.